The rows below give T cell receptor beta chains drawn from one sample of a study of neurological immune-mediated disorders. From the 5' RACE reads, TCRdb called clonotypes with MiXCR, one entry per CDR3 protein. The repertoire holds tens of thousands of distinct CDR3 sequences, with 24% as singletons. Sequenced: PBMCs. These receptors were obtained from a man between 60 and 75 years old with HTLV-1-associated myelopathy (HAM/TSP). CDR3s include the opening cysteine and the closing phenylalanine or tryptophan. A D gene is named only where the DNA matches it firmly. Clone size is stated in some rows and not others, as once, few, many or a class when expanded.

j_call | d_call | v_call | clone_size | cdr3_length | cdr3_nt | cdr3_aa
TRBJ1-5 | TRBD1 | TRBV20-1 | many | 15 | TGCAGTGCCAGGGATGCGCAGGGGGCATATCAGCCCCAGCATTTT | CSARDAQGAYQPQHF
TRBJ2-2 | TRBD2 | TRBV20-1 | many | 16 | TGCAGTGCTACTAGGCTCGGGGGGGCGGGCACCGGGGAGCTGTTTTTT | CSATRLGGAGTGELFF
TRBJ2-7 | NA | TRBV10-3 | many | 12 | TGTGCCATCAGTGAGGACAGCAACGAGCAGTACTTC | CAISEDSNEQYF
TRBJ2-7 | NA | TRBV2 | many | 12 | TGTGCCAGCAGCGCCAATTCCTACGAGCAGTACTTC | CASSANSYEQYF
TRBJ2-7 | TRBD2 | TRBV10-3 | NA | 14 | TGTGCCATCAGTGAGCTAGCGGGGCCCTACGAGCAGTACTTC | CAISELAGPYEQYF
TRBJ1-5 | TRBD1 | TRBV5-5 | many | 14 | TGTGCCAGCAGCTTACAGGGGAGCAATCAGCCCCAGCATTTT | CASSLQGSNQPQHF
TRBJ2-1 | TRBD2 | TRBV7-2 | many | 18 | TGTGCCAGCAGCTCCCCGACTAGCGGGAGAAAAGACTACAATGAGCAGTTCTTC | CASSSPTSGRKDYNEQFF
TRBJ2-5 | NA | TRBV20-1 | many | 12 | TGCAGTGCTCGGGTCTTCCAAGAGACCCAGTACTTC | CSARVFQETQYF
TRBJ2-1 | NA | TRBV11-2 | many | 15 | TGTGCCAGCAGCTTAGCGGGAGTTGGGTACAATGAGCAGTTCTTC | CASSLAGVGYNEQFF
TRBJ2-7 | TRBD2 | TRBV4-2 | NA | 16 | TGTGCCAGCAGCCCTCAAGCGGGAGGCGTTATCGACGAGCAGTACTTC | CASSPQAGGVIDEQYF
TRBJ2-7 | TRBD2 | TRBV5-6 | many | 14 | TGTGCCAGCAGCGGGGGACTAGCGGCTCTCTACCAGTACTTC | CASSGGLAALYQYF
TRBJ2-7 | TRBD1 | TRBV2 | few | 14 | TGTGCCAGCAGTACTACAGGGGGAAGTTACGAGCAGTACTTC | CASSTTGGSYEQYF
TRBJ2-7 | NA | TRBV27 | NA | 13 | TGTGCCAGCAAACCCCTGAGCTCCTACGAGCAGTACTTC | CASKPLSSYEQYF
TRBJ2-2 | NA | TRBV7-6 | many | 14 | TGTGCCAGCAGCTCACCTAGGAGGGGTGGGGAGCTGTTTTTT | CASSSPRRGGELFF
TRBJ2-4 | NA | TRBV15 | NA | 18 | TGTGCCACCAGCAGGGCCAGAGGAGGTGAACTAGCCAAAAACATTCAGTACTTC | CATSRARGGELAKNIQYF
TRBJ1-1 | NA | TRBV12-3/TRBV12-4 | many | 14 | TGTGCCAGCAGTTTCGCAGCCACGAACACTGAAGCTTTCTTT | CASSFAATNTEAFF
TRBJ2-3 | TRBD2 | TRBV20-1 | NA | 15 | TGCAGTGCTAGTGCGCTAGCGGATAGCACAGATACGCAGTATTTT | CSASALADSTDTQYF
TRBJ2-4 | TRBD2 | TRBV27 | many | 15 | TGTGCCAGCAGCCCCCGGACTAGCGGGAGCGACATTCAGTACTTC | CASSPRTSGSDIQYF
TRBJ2-1 | NA | TRBV9 | many | 20 | TGTGCCAGCAGCGTAGTTAGGGTTGGTGTGAGTTTTCTTTACTACAATGAGCAGTTCTTC | CASSVVRVGVSFLYYNEQFF
TRBJ1-2 | NA | TRBV28 | many | 16 | TGTGCCAGCAGTCGGTCAGGCCTGGGGCCCGTCTATGGCTACACCTTC | CASSRSGLGPVYGYTF
TRBJ2-4 | TRBD1 | TRBV5-5 | NA | 19 | TGTGCCAGCAGCTTGGCTCCTACCAGGACAGGGCTAGCCAAAAACATTCAGTACTTC | CASSLAPTRTGLAKNIQYF
TRBJ1-6 | NA | TRBV20-1 | many | 16 | TGCAGTGCTAGAGATCCAGCAAGCTCCTATAATTCACCCCTCCACTTT | CSARDPASSYNSPLHF